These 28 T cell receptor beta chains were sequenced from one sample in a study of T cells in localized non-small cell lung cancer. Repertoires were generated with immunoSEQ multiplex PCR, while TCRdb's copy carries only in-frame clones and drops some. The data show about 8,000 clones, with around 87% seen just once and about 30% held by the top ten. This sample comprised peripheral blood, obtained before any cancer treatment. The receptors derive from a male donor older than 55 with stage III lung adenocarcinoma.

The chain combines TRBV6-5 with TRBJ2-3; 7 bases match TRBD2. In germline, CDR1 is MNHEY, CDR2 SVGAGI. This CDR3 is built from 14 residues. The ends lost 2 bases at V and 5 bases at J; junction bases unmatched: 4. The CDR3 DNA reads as TGTGCCAGCAGTTACGGGACTACCTTAGATACGCAGTATTTT. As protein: CASSYGTTLDTQYF.

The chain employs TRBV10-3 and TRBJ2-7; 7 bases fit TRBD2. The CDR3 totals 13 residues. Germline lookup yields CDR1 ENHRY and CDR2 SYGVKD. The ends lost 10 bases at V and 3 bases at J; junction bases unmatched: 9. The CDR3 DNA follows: TGTGCCACGGGAGGCGGGGTAGACTACGAGCAGTACTTC. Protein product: CATGGGVDYEQYF.

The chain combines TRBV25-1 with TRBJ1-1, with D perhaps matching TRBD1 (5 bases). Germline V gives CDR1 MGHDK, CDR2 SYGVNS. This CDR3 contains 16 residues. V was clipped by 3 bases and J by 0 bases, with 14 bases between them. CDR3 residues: CASSDLRGELNTEAFF. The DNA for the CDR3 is TGTGCCAGCAGTGACCTTCGAGGGGAACTGAACACTGAAGCTTTCTTT.

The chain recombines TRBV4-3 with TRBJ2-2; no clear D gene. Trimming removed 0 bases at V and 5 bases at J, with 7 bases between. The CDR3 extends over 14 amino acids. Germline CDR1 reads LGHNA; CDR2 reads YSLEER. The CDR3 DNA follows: TGCGCCAGCAGCCAAGAAATGATAACCGGGGAGCTGTTTTTT. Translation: CASSQEMITGELFF.

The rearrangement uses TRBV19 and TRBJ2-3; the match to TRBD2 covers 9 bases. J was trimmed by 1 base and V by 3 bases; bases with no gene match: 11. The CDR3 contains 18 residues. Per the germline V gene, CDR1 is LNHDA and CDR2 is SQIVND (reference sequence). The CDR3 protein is CASSIRAGTSFGTDTQYF. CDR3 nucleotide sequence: TGTGCCAGTAGTATTCGAGCCGGGACTAGCTTTGGCACAGATACGCAGTATTTT. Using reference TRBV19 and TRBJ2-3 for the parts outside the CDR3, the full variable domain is DGGITQSPKYLFRKEGQNVTLSCEQNLNHDAMYWYRQDPGQGLRLIYYSQIVNDFQKGDIAEGYSVSREKKESFPLTVTSAQKNPTAFYLCASSIRAGTSFGTDTQYFGPGTRLTVL.

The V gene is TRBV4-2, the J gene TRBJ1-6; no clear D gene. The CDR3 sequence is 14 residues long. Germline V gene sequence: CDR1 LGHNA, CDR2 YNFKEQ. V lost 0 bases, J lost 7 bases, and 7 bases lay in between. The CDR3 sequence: CASSQDGWNSPLHF. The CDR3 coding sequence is TGTGCCAGCAGCCAAGATGGTTGGAATTCACCCCTCCACTTT.

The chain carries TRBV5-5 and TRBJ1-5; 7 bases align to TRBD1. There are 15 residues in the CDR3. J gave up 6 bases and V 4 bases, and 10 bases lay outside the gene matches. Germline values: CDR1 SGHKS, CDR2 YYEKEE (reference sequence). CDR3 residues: CASSLNTGVAQPQHF. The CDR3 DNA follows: TGTGCCAGCAGCCTAAATACAGGGGTGGCTCAGCCCCAGCATTTT.

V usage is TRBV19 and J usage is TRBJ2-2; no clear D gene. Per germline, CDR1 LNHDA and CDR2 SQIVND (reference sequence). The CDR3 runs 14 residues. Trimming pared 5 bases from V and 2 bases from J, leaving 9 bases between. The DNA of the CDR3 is TGTGCCAGTAGTGTCGGATTCAACACCGGGGAGCTGTTTTTT. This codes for CASSVGFNTGELFF.

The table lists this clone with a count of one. The CDR3 loop reads CASSGTAFVGNTIYF. CDR3 in DNA: TGTGCCAGCAGTGGGACAGCTTTCGTGGGAAACACCATATATTTT. The chain links TRBV6-6 to TRBJ1-3; 7 bases fit TRBD1. Trimming took 5 bases from V and 4 from J; bases not matched to a gene: 8. The length of the CDR3 is 15 residues. Germline V CDR1 and CDR2: MNHNY, SVGAGI (reference sequence).

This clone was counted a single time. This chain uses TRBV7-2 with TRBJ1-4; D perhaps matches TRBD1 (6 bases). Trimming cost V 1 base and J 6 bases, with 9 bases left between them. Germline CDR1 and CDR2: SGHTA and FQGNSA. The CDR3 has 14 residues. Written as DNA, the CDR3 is TGTGCCAGCAGCTTAGAATGGACAGATGAAAAACTGTTTTTT. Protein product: CASSLEWTDEKLFF.

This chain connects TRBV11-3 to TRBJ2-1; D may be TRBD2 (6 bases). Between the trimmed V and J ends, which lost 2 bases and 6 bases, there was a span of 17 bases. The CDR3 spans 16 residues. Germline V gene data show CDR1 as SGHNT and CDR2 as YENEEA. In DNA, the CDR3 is TGTGCCAGCAGCTTATCTCTGGGGAGGAGAGGCAATGAGCAGTTCTTC. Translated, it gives CASSLSLGRRGNEQFF.

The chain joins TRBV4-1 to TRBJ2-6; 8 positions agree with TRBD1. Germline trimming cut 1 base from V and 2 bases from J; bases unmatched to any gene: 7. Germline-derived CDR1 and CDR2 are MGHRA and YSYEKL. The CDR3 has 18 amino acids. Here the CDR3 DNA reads TGCGCCAGCAGCCAAGGGACAGGGACATCACCTGGGGCCAACGTCCTGACTTTC. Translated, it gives CASSQGTGTSPGANVLTF.

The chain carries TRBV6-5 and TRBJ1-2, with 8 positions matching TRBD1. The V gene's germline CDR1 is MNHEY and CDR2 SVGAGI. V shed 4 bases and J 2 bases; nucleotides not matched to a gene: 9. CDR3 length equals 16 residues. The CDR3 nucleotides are TGTGCCAGCAGTTCTGACAGGGGACTACTAAACTATGGCTACACCTTC. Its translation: CASSSDRGLLNYGYTF.

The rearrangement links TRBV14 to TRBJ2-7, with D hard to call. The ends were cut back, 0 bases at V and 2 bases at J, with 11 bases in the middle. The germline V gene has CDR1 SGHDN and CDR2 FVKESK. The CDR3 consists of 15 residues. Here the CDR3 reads CASSQDRARAYEQYF. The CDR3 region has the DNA TGTGCCAGCAGCCAAGATCGGGCCAGAGCCTACGAGCAGTACTTC.

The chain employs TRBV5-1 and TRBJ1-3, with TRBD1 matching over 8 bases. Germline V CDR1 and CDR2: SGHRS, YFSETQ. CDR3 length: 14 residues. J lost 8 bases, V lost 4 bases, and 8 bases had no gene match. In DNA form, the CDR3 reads TGCGCCAGCAGCGTTGGACAGGGCACTGACACCATATATTTT. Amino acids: CASSVGQGTDTIYF. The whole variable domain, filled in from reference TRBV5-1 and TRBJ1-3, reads KAGVTQTPRYLIKTRGQQVTLSCSPISGHRSVSWYQQTPGQGLQFLFEYFSETQRNKGNFPGRFSGRQFSNSRSEMNVSTLELGDSALYLCASSVGQGTDTIYFGEGSWLTVV.

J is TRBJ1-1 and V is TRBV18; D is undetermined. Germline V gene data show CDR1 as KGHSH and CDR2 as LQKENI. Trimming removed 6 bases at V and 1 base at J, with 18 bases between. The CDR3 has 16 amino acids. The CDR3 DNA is TGTGCCAGCTCCCCTCCCTCAAACAAAAGGAACACTGAAGCTTTCTTT. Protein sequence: CASSPPSNKRNTEAFF.

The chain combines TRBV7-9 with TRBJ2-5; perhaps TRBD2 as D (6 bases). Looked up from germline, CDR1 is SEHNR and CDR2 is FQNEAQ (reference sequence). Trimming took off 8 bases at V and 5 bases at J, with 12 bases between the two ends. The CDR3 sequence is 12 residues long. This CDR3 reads CASVEGMETQYF. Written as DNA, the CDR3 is TGTGCCAGCGTGGAGGGGATGGAGACCCAGTACTTC. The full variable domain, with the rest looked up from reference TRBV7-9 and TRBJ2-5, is DTGVSQNPRHKITKRGQNVTFRCDPISEHNRLYWYRQTLGQGPEFLTYFQNEAQLEKSRLLSDRFSAERPKGSFSTLEIQRTEQGDSAMYLCASVEGMETQYFGPGTRLLVL.

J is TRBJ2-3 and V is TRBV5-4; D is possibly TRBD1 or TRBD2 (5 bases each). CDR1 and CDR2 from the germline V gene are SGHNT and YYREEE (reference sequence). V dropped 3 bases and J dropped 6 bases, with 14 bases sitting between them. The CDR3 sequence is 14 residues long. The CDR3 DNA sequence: TGTGCCAGCAGCTCGGGACCCAGAGGGGATACGCAGTATTTT. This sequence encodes CASSSGPRGDTQYF. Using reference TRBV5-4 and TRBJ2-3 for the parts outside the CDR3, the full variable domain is ETGVTQSPTHLIKTRGQQVTLRCSSQSGHNTVSWYQQALGQGPQFIFQYYREEENGRGNFPPRFSGLQFPNYSSELNVNALELDDSALYLCASSSGPRGDTQYFGPGTRLTVL.

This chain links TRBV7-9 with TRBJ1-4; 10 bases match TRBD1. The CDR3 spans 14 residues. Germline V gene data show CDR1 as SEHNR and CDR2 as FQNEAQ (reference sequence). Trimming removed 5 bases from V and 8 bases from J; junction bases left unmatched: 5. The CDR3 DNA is TGTGCCAGCAGCGAGACAGGGGGCTCGGAAAAACTGTTTTTT. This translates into CASSETGGSEKLFF.

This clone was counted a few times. CDR3 amino acids: CASSYSRGGNSPLHF. The DNA of the CDR3 is TGTGCCAGCAGTTACTCAAGGGGGGGGAATTCACCCCTCCACTTT. V is TRBV6-6 and J is TRBJ1-6; tentatively, D is TRBD1 (6 bases). V lost 0 bases, J lost 7 bases, and 10 bases lay in between. CDR3 length equals 15 residues. The V gene's germline CDR1 is MNHNY and CDR2 SVGAGI (reference sequence).

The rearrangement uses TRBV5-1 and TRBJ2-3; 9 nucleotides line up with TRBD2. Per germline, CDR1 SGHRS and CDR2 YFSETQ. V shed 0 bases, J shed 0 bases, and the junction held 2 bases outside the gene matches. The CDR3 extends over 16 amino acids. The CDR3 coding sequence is TGCGCCAGCAGCTTGGGTAGCGGGGGTAGCACAGATACGCAGTATTTT. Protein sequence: CASSLGSGGSTDTQYF.

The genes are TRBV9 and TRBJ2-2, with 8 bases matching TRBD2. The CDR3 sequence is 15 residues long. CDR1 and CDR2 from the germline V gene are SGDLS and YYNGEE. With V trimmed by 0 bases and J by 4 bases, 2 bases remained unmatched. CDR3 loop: CASSVDGGATGELFF. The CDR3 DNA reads TGTGCCAGCAGCGTAGACGGGGGGGCCACCGGGGAGCTGTTTTTT.

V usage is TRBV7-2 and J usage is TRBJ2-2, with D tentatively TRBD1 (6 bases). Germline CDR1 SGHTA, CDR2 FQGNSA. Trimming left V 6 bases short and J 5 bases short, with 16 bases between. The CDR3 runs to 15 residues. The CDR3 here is CASRLQGPSTGELFF. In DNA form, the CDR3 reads TGTGCCAGCAGATTACAGGGTCCGAGTACCGGGGAGCTGTTTTTT.

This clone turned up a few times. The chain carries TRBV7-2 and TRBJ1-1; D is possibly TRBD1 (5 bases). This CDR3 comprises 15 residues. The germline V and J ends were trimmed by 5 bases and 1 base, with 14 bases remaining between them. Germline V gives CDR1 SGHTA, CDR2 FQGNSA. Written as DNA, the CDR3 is TGTGCCAGCAGCGTCTTACAGGCCGGGAACACTGAAGCTTTCTTT. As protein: CASSVLQAGNTEAFF.

The CDR3 bases are TGCGCCAGCAGTGAGTCGTACGACCCCCCCTACAATGAGCAGTTCTTC. This encodes CASSESYDPPYNEQFF. The V gene is TRBV10-1, the J gene TRBJ2-1; D is unclear. CDR1 and CDR2 (germline): WNHNN, SYGVQD (reference sequence). Trimming stripped 0 bases from V and 2 bases from J, with 11 bases between. CDR3 length: 16 residues.

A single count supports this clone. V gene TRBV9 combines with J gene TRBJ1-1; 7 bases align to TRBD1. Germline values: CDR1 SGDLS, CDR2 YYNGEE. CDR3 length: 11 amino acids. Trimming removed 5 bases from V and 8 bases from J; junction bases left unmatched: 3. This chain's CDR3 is CASRLQGEAFF. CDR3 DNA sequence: TGTGCCAGCAGGTTACAGGGGGAAGCTTTCTTT.

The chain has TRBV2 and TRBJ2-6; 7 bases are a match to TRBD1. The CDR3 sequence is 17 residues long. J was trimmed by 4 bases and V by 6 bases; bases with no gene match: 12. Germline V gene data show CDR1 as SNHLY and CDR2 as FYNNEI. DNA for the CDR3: TGTGCCAGCAGCCAATCCGGAACAGGGGCCGGGGCCAACGTCCTGACTTTC. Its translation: CASSQSGTGAGANVLTF. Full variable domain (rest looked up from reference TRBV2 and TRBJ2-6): EPEVTQTPSHQVTQMGQEVILRCVPISNHLYFYWYRQILGQKVEFLVSFYNNEISEKSEIFDDQFSVERPDGSNFTLKIRSTKLEDSAMYFCASSQSGTGAGANVLTFGAGSRLTVL.

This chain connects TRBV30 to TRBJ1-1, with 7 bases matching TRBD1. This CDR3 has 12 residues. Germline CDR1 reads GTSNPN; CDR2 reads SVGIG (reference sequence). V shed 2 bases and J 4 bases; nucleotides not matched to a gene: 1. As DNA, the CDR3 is TGTGCCTGGAGTCCAGGGGGCACTGAAGCTTTCTTT. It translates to CAWSPGGTEAFF. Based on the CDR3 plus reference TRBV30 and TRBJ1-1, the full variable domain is SQTIHQWPATLVQPVGSPLSLECTVEGTSNPNLYWYRQAAGRGLQLLFYSVGIGQISSEVPQNLSASRPQDRQFILSSKKLLLSDSGFYLCAWSPGGTEAFFGQGTRLTVV.